A single sample is the source of the 20 T cell receptor beta chains below, sequenced in a study of cytomegalovirus exposure and HLA in healthy donors. PCR involved 60 Vbeta and 13 Jbeta primers. Libraries were prepared by immunoSEQ multiplex PCR; TCRdb keeps only in-frame clonotypes and omits some of them. Counted here are 100,000 to 150,000 clones, 80% to 90% occurring once; the ten biggest clones make up approximately 3.8%. Material: PBMCs. These receptor sequences come from a woman aged 40 to 50 in good health and CMV-seropositive.

As DNA, the CDR3 is TGTGCCAGCAGCGCCCCCAAGGGGGTCAGGACTGAAGCTTTCTTT. Translated, it gives CASSAPKGVRTEAFF. The chain recombines TRBV5-4 with TRBJ1-1; tentatively, D is TRBD1 (6 bases). V was cut by 4 bases and J by 5 bases, with 18 bases left in between. The germline V gene encodes CDR1 SGHNT and CDR2 YYREEE (reference sequence). This CDR3 spans 15 amino acids.

The CDR3 DNA is TGTGCCTGGGACGCAGGGATGAACACTGAAGCTTTCTTT. Amino acids: CAWDAGMNTEAFF. The gene calls are TRBV30 and TRBJ1-1, with a tentative D call TRBD1 (5 bases). The CDR3 spans 13 residues. Germline lookup yields CDR1 GTSNPN and CDR2 SVGIG (reference sequence). V dropped 5 bases and J dropped 0 bases, with 10 bases sitting between them.

J is TRBJ1-4 and V is TRBV6-1; D is perhaps TRBD1 (5 bases). Germline V CDR1 and CDR2: MNHNS, SASEGT. CDR3 length: 14 residues. Between the trimmed V and J ends, which lost 8 bases and 7 bases, there was a span of 17 bases. The CDR3 bases are TGTGCCAGCGGAACAGGCGACGGGGGTGAAAAACTGTTTTTT. This encodes CASGTGDGGEKLFF.

This clone has a handful of counts. CDR3 loop: CASSLLADYEQYF. The CDR3 DNA sequence: TGCGCCAGCAGTCTGCTAGCAGACTACGAGCAGTACTTC. This chain joins TRBV5-1 and TRBJ2-7; a weak D match, TRBD2 (5 bases). The CDR3 is 13 amino acids. The germline V gene encodes CDR1 SGHRS and CDR2 YFSETQ. The V gene lost 5 bases and the J gene lost 3 bases, with 12 bases spanning the gap.

The chain has TRBV7-8 and TRBJ2-3, with 7 bases fitting TRBD1. With V trimmed by 4 bases and J by 3 bases, 10 bases remained unmatched. The CDR3 covers 16 residues. Germline V gene sequence: CDR1 SGHVS, CDR2 FQNEAQ. The CDR3 region has the DNA TGTGCCAGCAGCTCATACAGGGGAGATCGAACAGATACGCAGTATTTT. Its translation: CASSSYRGDRTDTQYF. The complete variable domain, with remaining parts taken from reference TRBV7-8 and TRBJ2-3, reads GAGVSQSPRYKVAKRGQDVALRCDPISGHVSLFWYQQALGQGPEFLTYFQNEAQLDKSGLPSDRFFAERPEGSVSTLKIQRTQQEDSAVYLCASSSYRGDRTDTQYFGPGTRLTVL.

V usage is TRBV7-2 and J usage is TRBJ1-6; 9 bases are shared with TRBD1. J gave up 7 bases and V 5 bases, and 6 bases lay outside the gene matches. The CDR3 loop spans 15 amino acids. Germline-derived CDR1 and CDR2 are SGHTA and FQGNSA. CDR3 loop: CASSQGQGGNSPLHF. CDR3 DNA sequence: TGTGCCAGCAGCCAGGGACAGGGTGGAAATTCACCCCTCCACTTT.

The chain is built from TRBV30 and TRBJ2-3; maybe TRBD1 (5 bases). With 5 bases removed from V and 3 bases from J, the gap between germline ends came to 21 bases. The length of the CDR3 is 16 residues. CDR1 and CDR2 from the germline V gene are GTSNPN and SVGIG (reference sequence). CDR3 region: CAWDPAGLRMTDTQYF. The CDR3 DNA sequence: TGTGCCTGGGATCCCGCAGGGTTAAGGATGACAGATACGCAGTATTTT. The full variable domain, its missing parts supplied by reference TRBV30 and TRBJ2-3, is SQTIHQWPATLVQPVGSPLSLECTVEGTSNPNLYWYRQAAGRGLQLLFYSVGIGQISSEVPQNLSASRPQDRQFILSSKKLLLSDSGFYLCAWDPAGLRMTDTQYFGPGTRLTVL.

The rearrangement joins TRBV11-2 to TRBJ2-1; TRBD2 agrees at 9 bases. Germline lookup yields CDR1 SGHAT and CDR2 FQNNGV. V dropped 1 base and J dropped 4; count of bases not matched to a gene: 5. The CDR3 consists of 16 residues. CDR3 coding DNA: TGTGCCAGCAGCTTAGTGGCTAGCGGGAAGTACAATGAGCAGTTCTTC. It is translated as CASSLVASGKYNEQFF.

The chain has TRBV9 and TRBJ1-4, with 8 bases lining up with TRBD1. Germline CDR1 reads SGDLS; CDR2 reads YYNGEE. The CDR3 loop spans 17 amino acids. The trim removed 1 base at V and 4 bases at J, leaving 9 bases unmatched. The CDR3 DNA is TGTGCCAGCAGCGTAAGGGGACAGGAGCGGTTTAATGAAAAACTGTTTTTT. Residues: CASSVRGQERFNEKLFF.

This chain uses TRBV5-4 with TRBJ2-7; 7 nucleotides align to TRBD1. Germline values: CDR1 SGHNT, CDR2 YYREEE (reference sequence). Trimming took 0 bases from V and 6 from J; bases not matched to a gene: 6. The CDR3 loop spans 14 amino acids. CDR3 in amino acids: CASSLDATGIEQYF. CDR3 coding DNA: TGTGCCAGCAGCTTGGATGCGACAGGGATCGAGCAGTACTTC.

J is TRBJ2-5 and V is TRBV4-1, with D possibly TRBD2 on 6 matching bases. CDR3 size: 14 residues. From germline, CDR1 is MGHRA and CDR2 YSYEKL. Trimming removed 1 base from V and 1 base from J, with 7 bases in between. The DNA for the CDR3 is TGCGCCAGCAGCCAAGTCGGGGGCCAAGAGACCCAGTACTTC. Protein: CASSQVGGQETQYF.

The chain is built from TRBV5-6 and TRBJ2-2; 9 positions agree with TRBD2. Trimming removed 5 bases from V and 2 bases from J; junction bases left unmatched: 10. Germline V gene lookup returns CDR1 SGHDT and CDR2 YYEEEE. CDR3 length: 17 amino acids. The CDR3 region is CASSGLLAGENTGELFF. The CDR3 DNA follows: TGTGCCAGCAGTGGGTTGTTAGCGGGAGAAAACACCGGGGAGCTGTTTTTT. Supplemented by reference TRBV5-6 and TRBJ2-2, the full variable domain reads DAGVTQSPTHLIKTRGQQVTLRCSPKSGHDTVSWYQQALGQGPQFIFQYYEEEERQRGNFPDRFSGHQFPNYSSELNVNALLLGDSALYLCASSGLLAGENTGELFFGEGSRLTVL.

This sequence joins TRBV7-3 and TRBJ2-1; D may be TRBD1 (5 bases). The CDR3 has 12 amino acids. The germline V gene has CDR1 SGHTA and CDR2 FQGTGA. The germline V and J ends were trimmed by 4 bases and 8 bases, with 9 bases remaining between them. The CDR3 coding sequence is TGTGCCAGCAGCTATAGGGGTGATGAGCAGTTCTTC. Protein: CASSYRGDEQFF.

This chain uses TRBV11-2 with TRBJ2-7; D perhaps matches TRBD2 (5 bases). The V gene lost 5 bases and the J gene lost 4 bases, with 24 bases spanning the gap. The CDR3 runs 17 residues. Germline V gene data show CDR1 as SGHAT and CDR2 as FQNNGV. For the CDR3, the DNA is TGTGCCAGCAGCCGGGCAGGAGTACGGAGGTTGGTGTACGAGCAGTACTTC. Amino acid sequence: CASSRAGVRRLVYEQYF.

The genes are TRBV27 and TRBJ2-4; possibly TRBD1 for D (6 bases). This CDR3 region has 18 residues. CDR1 is MNHEY, CDR2 SMNVEV, per germline (reference sequence). Deletions cut 7 bases from V and 0 bases from J, with 22 bases between. CDR3 DNA sequence: TGTGCCAGCACCCCCGTGGGGTCAGGGGAGCTAGCCAAAAACATTCAGTACTTC. Its translation is CASTPVGSGELAKNIQYF.

The chain is built from TRBV5-8 and TRBJ2-2; 8 nucleotides align to TRBD1. With V trimmed by 1 base and J by 3 bases, 5 bases remained unmatched. The V gene's germline CDR1 is SGHTS and CDR2 YDEGEE. This CDR3 region has 16 residues. CDR3 residues: CASSLSGGLDTGELFF. Written as DNA, the CDR3 is TGTGCCAGCAGCTTGTCAGGGGGCCTAGACACCGGGGAGCTGTTTTTT.

The rearrangement joins TRBV19 to TRBJ2-7, with TRBD1 matching 10 bases. CDR3 length: 14 residues. Trimming took 5 bases from V and 5 from J; bases not matched to a gene: 6. Germline V gene sequence: CDR1 LNHDA, CDR2 SQIVND (reference sequence). The CDR3 sequence: CASSFDRGLDEQYF. DNA for the CDR3: TGTGCCAGTAGTTTCGACAGGGGGCTCGACGAGCAGTACTTC.

This chain links TRBV30 with TRBJ2-2; D is possibly TRBD2 (5 bases). Germline-derived CDR1 and CDR2 are GTSNPN and SVGIG (reference sequence). CDR3 size: 15 residues. The CDR3 bases are TGTGTCTTTGACCCCCCCCTCAGCGGAACCGGGGAGCTGTTTTTT. The encoded protein is CVFDPPLSGTGELFF.

The chain carries TRBV15 and TRBJ2-3; 16 bases match TRBD2. The CDR3 sequence is 18 residues long. Trimming removed 8 bases from V and 0 bases from J; junction bases left unmatched: 8. The germline CDR1 and CDR2 sequences are LNHNV and YYDKDF (reference sequence). The CDR3 bases are TGTGCCACCTCGACGGGACTAGCGGGAGGGCCGAGCACAGATACGCAGTATTTT. It yields the protein CATSTGLAGGPSTDTQYF.

This chain links TRBV6-5 with TRBJ1-5, with D perhaps TRBD1 (6 bases). Trimming took 5 bases from V and 5 from J, leaving 13 bases between them. The CDR3 loop spans 14 amino acids. Germline lookup yields CDR1 MNHEY and CDR2 SVGAGI. The CDR3 spells CASSRTGPDQPQHF. The CDR3 DNA reads as TGTGCCAGCAGTCGAACAGGGCCGGATCAGCCCCAGCATTTT.